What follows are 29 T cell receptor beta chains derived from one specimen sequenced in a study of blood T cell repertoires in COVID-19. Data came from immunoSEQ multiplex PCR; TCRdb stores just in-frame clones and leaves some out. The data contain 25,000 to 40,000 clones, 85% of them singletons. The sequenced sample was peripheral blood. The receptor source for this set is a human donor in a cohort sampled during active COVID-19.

In nucleotides, the CDR3 is TGTGCCAGCAGCTTAGCGGGGCTGGGACAACAAGAGACCCAGTACTTC. Amino acid sequence: CASSLAGLGQQETQYF. The chain combines TRBV7-8 with TRBJ2-5; tentatively, D is TRBD1 (6 bases). This CDR3 spans 16 amino acids. V lost 0 bases and J lost 2, with 13 bases in between. Per germline, CDR1 SGHVS and CDR2 FQNEAQ.

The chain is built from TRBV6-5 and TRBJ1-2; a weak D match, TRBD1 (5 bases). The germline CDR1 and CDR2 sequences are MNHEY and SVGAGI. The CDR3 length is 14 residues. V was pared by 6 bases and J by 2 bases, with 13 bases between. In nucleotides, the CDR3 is TGTGCCAGCAGCGGGGGGGAAGAAAACTATGGCTACACCTTC. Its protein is CASSGGEENYGYTF.

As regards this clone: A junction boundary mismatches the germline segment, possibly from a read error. CDR3 protein: CSVVWDSSGQHF. The CDR3 coding sequence is TGCAGCGTTGTTTGGGACTCTAGCGGACAGCACTTC. This chain connects TRBV29-1 to TRBJ2-5; D possibly corresponds to TRBD2 (7 bases). The CDR3 loop spans 12 amino acids. Germline V gene data show CDR1 as SQVTM and CDR2 as ANQGSEA.

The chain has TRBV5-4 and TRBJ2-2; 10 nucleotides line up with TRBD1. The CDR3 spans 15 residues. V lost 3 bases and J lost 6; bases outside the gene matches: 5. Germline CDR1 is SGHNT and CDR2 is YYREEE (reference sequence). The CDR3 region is CASSSGQGDAGELFF. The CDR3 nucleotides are TGTGCCAGCAGCTCCGGACAGGGGGACGCCGGGGAGCTGTTTTTT.

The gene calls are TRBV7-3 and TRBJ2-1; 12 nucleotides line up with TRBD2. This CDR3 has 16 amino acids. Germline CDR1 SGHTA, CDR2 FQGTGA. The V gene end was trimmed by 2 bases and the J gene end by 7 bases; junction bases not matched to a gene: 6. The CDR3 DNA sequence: TGTGCCAGCAGCTTAGGGAGAACTAGCGGGAGGAATGAGCAGTTCTTC. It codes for CASSLGRTSGRNEQFF.

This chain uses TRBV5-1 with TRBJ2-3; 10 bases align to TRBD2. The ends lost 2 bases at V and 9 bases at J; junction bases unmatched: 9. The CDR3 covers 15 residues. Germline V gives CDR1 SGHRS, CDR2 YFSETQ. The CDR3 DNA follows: TGCGCCAGCAGCTTAAGCGGGAGGGGAGGCGACACGCAGTATTTT. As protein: CASSLSGRGGDTQYF. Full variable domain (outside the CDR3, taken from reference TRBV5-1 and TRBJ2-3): KAGVTQTPRYLIKTRGQQVTLSCSPISGHRSVSWYQQTPGQGLQFLFEYFSETQRNKGNFPGRFSGRQFSNSRSEMNVSTLELGDSALYLCASSLSGRGGDTQYFGPGTRLTVL.

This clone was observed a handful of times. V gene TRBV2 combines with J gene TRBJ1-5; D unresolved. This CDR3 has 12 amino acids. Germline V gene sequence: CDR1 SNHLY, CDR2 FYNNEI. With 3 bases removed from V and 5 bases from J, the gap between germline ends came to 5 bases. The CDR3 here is CASSDEYQPQHF. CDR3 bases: TGTGCCAGCAGTGATGAGTATCAGCCCCAGCATTTT.

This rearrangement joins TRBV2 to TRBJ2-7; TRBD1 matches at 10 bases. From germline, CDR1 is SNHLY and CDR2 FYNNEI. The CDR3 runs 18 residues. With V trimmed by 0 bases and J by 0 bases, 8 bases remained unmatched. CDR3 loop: CASSEAPGQGINSYEQYF. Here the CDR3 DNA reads TGTGCCAGCAGTGAAGCGCCGGGACAGGGGATAAACTCCTACGAGCAGTACTTC. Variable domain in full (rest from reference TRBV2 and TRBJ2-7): EPEVTQTPSHQVTQMGQEVILRCVPISNHLYFYWYRQILGQKVEFLVSFYNNEISEKSEIFDDQFSVERPDGSNFTLKIRSTKLEDSAMYFCASSEAPGQGINSYEQYFGPGTRLTVT.

The CDR3 DNA reads as TGTGCCAGCAGTTCCGGGACAGGAGCTGGCTACACCTTC. Amino acids: CASSSGTGAGYTF. The chain uses TRBV6-5 and TRBJ1-2; 8 bases are shared with TRBD1. The germline V gene encodes CDR1 MNHEY and CDR2 SVGAGI. This CDR3 has 13 amino acids. With V trimmed by 4 bases and J by 7 bases, 5 bases remained unmatched.

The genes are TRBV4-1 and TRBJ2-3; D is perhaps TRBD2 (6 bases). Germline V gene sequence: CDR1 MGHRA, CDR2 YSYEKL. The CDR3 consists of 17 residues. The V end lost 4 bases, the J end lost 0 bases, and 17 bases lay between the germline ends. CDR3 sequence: CASSPHRDSSSTDTQYF. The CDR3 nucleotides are TGCGCCAGCAGCCCCCATCGGGACTCTTCTAGCACAGATACGCAGTATTTT.

This chain's CDR3 is CASTRGTSYTEAFF. CDR3 in DNA: TGTGCCAGTACCCGCGGGACTTCCTACACTGAAGCTTTCTTT. This rearrangement joins TRBV19 to TRBJ1-1, with a tentative D call TRBD1 (5 bases). This CDR3 has 14 residues. Germline assignment: CDR1 LNHDA and CDR2 SQIVND (reference sequence). V lost 7 bases and J 3 bases, leaving 15 bases between the germline ends.

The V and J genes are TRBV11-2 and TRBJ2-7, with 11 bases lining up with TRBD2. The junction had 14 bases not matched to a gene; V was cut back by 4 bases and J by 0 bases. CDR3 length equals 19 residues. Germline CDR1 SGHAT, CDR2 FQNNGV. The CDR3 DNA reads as TGTGCCAGCAGCTCCTTTGGGACTAGCGGACCCCTTCCCTCCTACGAGCAGTACTTC. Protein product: CASSSFGTSGPLPSYEQYF.

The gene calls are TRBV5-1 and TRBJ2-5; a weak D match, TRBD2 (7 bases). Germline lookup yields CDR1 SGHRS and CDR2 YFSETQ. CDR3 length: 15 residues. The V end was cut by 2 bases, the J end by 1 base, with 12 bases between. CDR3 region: CASSLGGVPQETQYF. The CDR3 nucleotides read TGCGCCAGCAGCTTAGGGGGGGTTCCCCAAGAGACCCAGTACTTC.

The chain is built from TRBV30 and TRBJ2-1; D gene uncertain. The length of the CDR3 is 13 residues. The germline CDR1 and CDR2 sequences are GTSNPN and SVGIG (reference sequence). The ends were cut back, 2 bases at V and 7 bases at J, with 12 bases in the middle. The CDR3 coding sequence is TGTGCCTGGAGTCCCTCTTCACTAAATGAGCAGTTCTTC. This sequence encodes CAWSPSSLNEQFF.

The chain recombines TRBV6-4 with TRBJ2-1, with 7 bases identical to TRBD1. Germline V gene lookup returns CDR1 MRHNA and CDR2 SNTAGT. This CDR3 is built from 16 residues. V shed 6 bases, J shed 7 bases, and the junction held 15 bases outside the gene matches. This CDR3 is CASSETPYMTGNEQFF. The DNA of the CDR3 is TGTGCCAGCAGCGAAACCCCCTACATGACAGGGAATGAGCAGTTCTTC.

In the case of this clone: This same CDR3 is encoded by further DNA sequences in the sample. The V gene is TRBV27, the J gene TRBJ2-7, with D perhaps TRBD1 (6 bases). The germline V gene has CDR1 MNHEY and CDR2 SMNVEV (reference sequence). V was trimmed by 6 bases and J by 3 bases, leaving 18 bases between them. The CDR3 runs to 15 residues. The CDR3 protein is CASSLRQEAGYEQYF. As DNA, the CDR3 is TGTGCCAGCAGCCTAAGACAGGAAGCAGGCTACGAGCAGTACTTC.

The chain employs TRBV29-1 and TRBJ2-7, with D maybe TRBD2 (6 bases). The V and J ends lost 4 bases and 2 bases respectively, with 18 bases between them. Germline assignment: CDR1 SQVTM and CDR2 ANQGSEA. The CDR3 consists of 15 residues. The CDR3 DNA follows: TGCAGCGTTGGGTCCCCACGGGAGAGGACCTACGAGCAGTACTTC. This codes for CSVGSPRERTYEQYF.

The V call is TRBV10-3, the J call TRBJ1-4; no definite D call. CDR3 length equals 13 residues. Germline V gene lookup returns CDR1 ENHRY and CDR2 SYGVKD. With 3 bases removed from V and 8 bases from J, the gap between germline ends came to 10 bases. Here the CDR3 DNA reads TGTGCCATCAGTGACCTGGGGAGAGAAAAACTGTTTTTT. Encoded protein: CAISDLGREKLFF.

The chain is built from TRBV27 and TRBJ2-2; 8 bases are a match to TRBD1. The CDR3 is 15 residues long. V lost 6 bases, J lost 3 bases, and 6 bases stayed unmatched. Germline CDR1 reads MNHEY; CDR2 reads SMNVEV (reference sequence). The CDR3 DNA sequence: TGTGCCAGCAGCTCCAGGGGGCCGGACACCGGGGAGCTGTTTTTT. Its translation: CASSSRGPDTGELFF.

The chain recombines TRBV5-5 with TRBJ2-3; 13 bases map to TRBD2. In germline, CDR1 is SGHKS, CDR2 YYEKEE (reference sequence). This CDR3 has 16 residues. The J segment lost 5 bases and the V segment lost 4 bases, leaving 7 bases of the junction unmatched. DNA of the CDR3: TGTGCCAGCAGCATTGGACTAGCGGGAGATATAGATACGCAGTATTTT. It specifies CASSIGLAGDIDTQYF.

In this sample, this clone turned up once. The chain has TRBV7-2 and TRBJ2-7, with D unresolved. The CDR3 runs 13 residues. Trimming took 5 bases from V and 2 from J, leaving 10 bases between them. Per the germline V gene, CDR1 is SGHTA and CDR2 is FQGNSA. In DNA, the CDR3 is TGTGCCAGCAGCGCCCAGGCTGCCTACGAGCAGTACTTC. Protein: CASSAQAAYEQYF.

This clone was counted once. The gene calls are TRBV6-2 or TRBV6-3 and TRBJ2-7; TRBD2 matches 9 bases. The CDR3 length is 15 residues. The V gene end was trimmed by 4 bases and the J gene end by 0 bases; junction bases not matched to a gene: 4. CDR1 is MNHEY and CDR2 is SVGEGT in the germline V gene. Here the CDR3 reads CASSFLAGTSYEQYF. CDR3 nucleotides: TGTGCCAGCAGTTTTCTAGCGGGGACCTCCTACGAGCAGTACTTC.

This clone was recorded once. The CDR3 nucleotides read TGTGCCAGCAGCGAGAGGACTAGCGGGAGGGGTGAGCAGTTCTTC. This translates into CASSERTSGRGEQFF. This chain joins TRBV9 and TRBJ2-1; TRBD2 agrees at 15 bases. The CDR3 contains 15 residues. The germline V gene has CDR1 SGDLS and CDR2 YYNGEE. With V trimmed by 3 bases and J by 9 bases, 4 bases remained unmatched.

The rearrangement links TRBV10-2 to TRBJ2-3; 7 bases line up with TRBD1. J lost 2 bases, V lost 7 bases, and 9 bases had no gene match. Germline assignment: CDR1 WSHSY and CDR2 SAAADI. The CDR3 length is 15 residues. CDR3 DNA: TGCGCCAGCAATCGACAGGGTTGGGACACAGATACGCAGTATTTT. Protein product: CASNRQGWDTDTQYF.

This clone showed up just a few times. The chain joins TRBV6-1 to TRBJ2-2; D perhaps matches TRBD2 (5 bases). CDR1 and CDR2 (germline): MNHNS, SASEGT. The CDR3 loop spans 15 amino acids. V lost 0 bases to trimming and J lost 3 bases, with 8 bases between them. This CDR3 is CASSEATGYTGELFF. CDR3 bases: TGTGCCAGCAGTGAAGCGACGGGGTACACCGGGGAGCTGTTTTTT.

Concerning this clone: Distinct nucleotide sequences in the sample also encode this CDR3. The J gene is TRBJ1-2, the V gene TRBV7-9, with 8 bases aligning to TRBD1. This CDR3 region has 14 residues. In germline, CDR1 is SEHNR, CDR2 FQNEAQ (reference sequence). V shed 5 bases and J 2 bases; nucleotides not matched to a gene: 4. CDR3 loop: CASSTGQGNYGYTF. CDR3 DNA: TGTGCCAGCAGCACTGGACAGGGCAACTATGGCTACACCTTC.

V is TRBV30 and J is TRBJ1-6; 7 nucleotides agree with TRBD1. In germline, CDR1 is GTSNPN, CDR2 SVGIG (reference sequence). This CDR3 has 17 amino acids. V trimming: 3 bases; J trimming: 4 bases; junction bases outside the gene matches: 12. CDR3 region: CAWSEKGAPDYNSPLHF. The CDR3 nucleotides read TGTGCCTGGAGCGAAAAGGGGGCTCCGGATTATAATTCACCCCTCCACTTT.

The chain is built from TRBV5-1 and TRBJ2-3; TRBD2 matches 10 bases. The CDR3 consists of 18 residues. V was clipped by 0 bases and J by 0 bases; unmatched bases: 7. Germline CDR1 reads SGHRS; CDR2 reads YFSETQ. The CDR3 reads CASSLGPRTSGSTDTQYF. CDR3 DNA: TGCGCCAGCAGCTTGGGACCAAGGACTAGCGGAAGCACAGATACGCAGTATTTT.

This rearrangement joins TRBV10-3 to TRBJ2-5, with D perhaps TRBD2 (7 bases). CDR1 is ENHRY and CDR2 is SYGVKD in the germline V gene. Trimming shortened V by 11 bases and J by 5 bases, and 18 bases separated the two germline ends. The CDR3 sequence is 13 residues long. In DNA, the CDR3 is TGTGCCGTTCGGGAGGCCCAGGGGGAGACCCAGTACTTC. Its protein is CAVREAQGETQYF.